The present TCR beta chain was sequenced within a study of blood T cell repertoires in COVID-19. TCRdb's table, derived via immunoSEQ multiplex PCR, lists solely in-frame clones and lacks some. The data contain 150,000 or so clones, 85% of them singletons. Germline V gene data show CDR1 as SGHDT and CDR2 as YYEEEE. V was pared by 7 bases and J by 4 bases, with 5 bases of the junction left unmatched. CDR3 length: 13 amino acids. The sequence derives from a human donor with acute or convalescent COVID-19. The donor label of this sample is uncertain. Sequencing was performed on peripheral blood. This chain uses TRBV5-6 with TRBJ1-2; the match to TRBD1 covers 9 bases. DNA of the CDR3: TGTGCCAGCGTTACAGGGGGCAGCTATGGCTACACCTTC. Encoded protein: CASVTGGSYGYTF.